Below are 15 T cell receptor beta chains sequenced from a single sample in a study of regulatory T cells in long-lasting Graves disease. Both iRepertoire HTBI primers and Arm-PCR of CDR3 regions were used to build the TCR beta libraries. TCRdb called the multiplex PCR reads again in MiXCR, with one record for every CDR3 protein. The sample includes under 800,000 distinct CDR3 sequences, under 20% of them seen just once. Time point noted: newly diagnosed GD, antithyroid drugs for less than 3 months. Preparation of the TCR library used RNA extracted from PBMCs. The sample was also reused in another study, on T cells in Graves' hyperthyroidism and ophthalmopathy.

Sequenced material: peripheral blood mononuclear cells (PBMCs), taken at new diagnosis, from a patient treated with antithyroid drugs. These receptor sequences come from a woman in her 30s with Graves disease.

This clonotype was seen at least ten times. This sequence joins TRBV12-3 or TRBV12-4 and TRBJ2-3, with TRBD2 matching over 10 bases. The CDR3 is made up of 16 amino acids. V lost 5 bases and J lost 6; bases outside the gene matches: 11. CDR3 region: CASSRLLERGGDTQYF. CDR3 nucleotides: TGTGCCAGCAGTAGGCTCTTGGAGCGGGGGGGGGATACGCAGTATTTT.

This clonotype appeared many times. V usage is TRBV28 and J usage is TRBJ1-1; D is perhaps TRBD1 (5 bases). CDR1 is MDHEN and CDR2 is SYDVKM in the germline V gene. The CDR3 totals 15 residues. The ends were cut back, 5 bases at V and 6 bases at J, with 19 bases in the middle. The CDR3 coding sequence is TGTGCCAGCAGTGCCCCGATTGCGGGGACGGCTGAAGCTTTCTTT. Encoded protein: CASSAPIAGTAEAFF. Complete variable domain (other parts from reference TRBV28 and TRBJ1-1): DVKVTQSSRYLVKRTGEKVFLECVQDMDHENMFWYRQDPGLGLRLIYFSYDVKMKEKGDIPEGYSVSREKKERFSLILESASTNQTSMYLCASSAPIAGTAEAFFGQGTRLTVV.

This clonotype was observed a handful of times. V is TRBV6-2 or TRBV6-3 and J is TRBJ2-5, with TRBD2 matching 11 bases. Looked up from germline, CDR1 is MNHEY and CDR2 is SVGEGT. Losses at the gene ends were 0 bases for V and 5 bases for J; bases not matched to a gene: 5. CDR3 size: 16 residues. The CDR3 DNA sequence: TGTGCCAGCAGTTACTCGACTAGCGGGGTTGGGGAGACCCAGTACTTC. Protein sequence: CASSYSTSGVGETQYF.

This clonotype was recorded a few times. This chain links TRBV18 with TRBJ1-4; D possibly corresponds to TRBD1 (5 bases). The germline V gene encodes CDR1 KGHSH and CDR2 LQKENI. The V and J ends lost 1 base and 2 bases respectively, with 11 bases between them. This CDR3 has 16 residues. CDR3 DNA sequence: TGTGCCAGCTCACCACGTTCGACAGCTACTAATGAAAAACTGTTTTTT. It is translated as CASSPRSTATNEKLFF.

The chain couples TRBV30 to TRBJ2-1; D is possibly TRBD1 or TRBD2 (6 bases each). This CDR3 region has 11 residues. The V end was cut by 1 base, the J end by 12 bases, with 10 bases between. Germline-derived CDR1 and CDR2 are GTSNPN and SVGIG (reference sequence). CDR3 residues: CAWSAGGGQFF. DNA for the CDR3: TGTGCCTGGAGTGCCGGAGGGGGGCAGTTCTTC. Supplemented by reference TRBV30 and TRBJ2-1, the full variable domain reads SQTIHQWPATLVQPVGSPLSLECTVEGTSNPNLYWYRQAAGRGLQLLFYSVGIGQISSEVPQNLSASRPQDRQFILSSKKLLLSDSGFYLCAWSAGGGQFFGPGTRLTVL.

This clonotype occurred a few times. The rearrangement joins TRBV5-6 to TRBJ1-6; D not certain. From germline, CDR1 is SGHDT and CDR2 YYEEEE. The V gene lost 4 bases and the J gene lost 7 bases, with 18 bases spanning the gap. This CDR3 contains 16 residues. CDR3: CASSRPLTEANSPLHF. In DNA, the CDR3 is TGTGCCAGCAGCAGACCGCTGACGGAGGCGAATTCACCCCTCCACTTT.

Many counts were recorded for this clonotype. The rearrangement links TRBV2 to TRBJ1-5, with 9 bases aligning to TRBD1. CDR1 and CDR2 (germline): SNHLY, FYNNEI. This CDR3 has 13 residues. V gave up 8 bases and J gave up 4 bases; unmatched junction bases: 3. CDR3 sequence (DNA): TGTGCCAGCCGGGACAGGGAGAATCAGCCCCAGCATTTT. Residues: CASRDRENQPQHF.

This clonotype was seen at least ten times. V and J are TRBV7-2 and TRBJ2-7; D is unresolved. This CDR3 is 14 amino acids long. Germline values: CDR1 SGHTA, CDR2 FQGNSA. The V end lost 5 bases, the J end lost 3 bases, and 14 bases lay between the germline ends. For the CDR3, the DNA is TGTGCCAGCAGCCCTACCCTTCACTTCTACGAGCAGTACTTC. Translated: CASSPTLHFYEQYF. The whole variable domain, remainder taken from reference TRBV7-2 and TRBJ2-7, is GAGVSQSPSNKVTEKGKDVELRCDPISGHTALYWYRQSLGQGLEFLIYFQGNSAPDKSGLPSDRFSAERTGGSVSTLTIQRTQQEDSAVYLCASSPTLHFYEQYFGPGTRLTVT.

The table lists this clonotype with many counts. The V call is TRBV6-1, the J call TRBJ1-3; no clear D. Per the germline V gene, CDR1 is MNHNS and CDR2 is SASEGT. Trimming cost V 3 bases and J 4 bases, with 7 bases left between them. The length of the CDR3 is 13 residues. CDR3 loop: CASSDSDGNTIYF. Written as DNA, the CDR3 is TGTGCCAGCAGTGACTCTGACGGAAACACCATATATTTT.

At least ten counts were recorded for this clonotype. V usage is TRBV28 and J usage is TRBJ2-7; unclear D gene. The V and J ends lost 4 bases and 2 bases respectively, with 9 bases between them. From germline, CDR1 is MDHEN and CDR2 SYDVKM. The CDR3 loop spans 13 amino acids. CDR3 sequence reads: CASSWQYAYEQYF. The CDR3, as DNA: TGTGCCAGCAGTTGGCAATATGCCTACGAGCAGTACTTC.

This clonotype was counted a single time. A much larger clone is a single base away; this may be a read error. The V gene is TRBV7-8, the J gene TRBJ2-7; D perhaps matches TRBD2 (6 bases). V was pared by 5 bases and J by 7 bases, with 18 bases between. Germline lookup yields CDR1 SGHVS and CDR2 FQNEAQ. CDR3 length: 14 residues. The CDR3 sequence is CASSPWGDYNEQYF. CDR3 bases: TGTGCCAGCAGCCCATGGGGGGATTACAATGAGCAGTACTTC.

This clonotype was counted ten times or more. The V and J genes are TRBV7-9 and TRBJ2-1, with D tentatively TRBD1 or TRBD2 (5 bases each). The V and J ends lost 3 bases and 8 bases respectively, with 11 bases between them. Germline CDR1 is SEHNR and CDR2 is FQNEAQ (reference sequence). The CDR3 sequence is 13 residues long. The CDR3 DNA sequence: TGTGCCAGCAGCTTCGGGGCTGTGGATGAGCAGTTCTTC. Its protein product is CASSFGAVDEQFF.

This clonotype has at least ten counts. The V and J genes are TRBV30 and TRBJ1-5; a possible D gene is TRBD1 (5 bases). The CDR3 is 13 residues long. The V gene lost 4 bases and the J gene lost 4 bases, with 11 bases spanning the gap. CDR1 is GTSNPN and CDR2 is SVGIG in the germline V gene (reference sequence). The CDR3 region is CAWNRGKNQPQHF. CDR3 bases: TGTGCCTGGAACCGGGGGAAGAATCAGCCCCAGCATTTT.

The sample holds a few counts of this clonotype. This chain joins TRBV20-1 and TRBJ2-1; the match to TRBD2 covers 9 bases. Trimming removed 6 bases from V and 7 bases from J; junction bases left unmatched: 10. The CDR3 extends over 14 amino acids. Germline loops: CDR1 DFQATT, CDR2 SNEGSKA (reference sequence). CDR3 region: CSARLAVSRNEQFF. The CDR3 DNA follows: TGCAGTGCACGACTAGCGGTTTCCCGGAATGAGCAGTTCTTC.

This clonotype was observed once. A much larger clone sits a single nucleotide away, making a read error possible. This rearrangement joins TRBV28 to TRBJ2-3, with a tentative D call TRBD1 (6 bases). The CDR3 covers 14 residues. CDR1 is MDHEN, CDR2 SYDVKM, per germline. The CDR3 here is CATKSTTGRETRYF. Here the CDR3 DNA reads TGTGCCACCAAAAGTACCACAGGGAGAGAGACCCGGTACTTC.